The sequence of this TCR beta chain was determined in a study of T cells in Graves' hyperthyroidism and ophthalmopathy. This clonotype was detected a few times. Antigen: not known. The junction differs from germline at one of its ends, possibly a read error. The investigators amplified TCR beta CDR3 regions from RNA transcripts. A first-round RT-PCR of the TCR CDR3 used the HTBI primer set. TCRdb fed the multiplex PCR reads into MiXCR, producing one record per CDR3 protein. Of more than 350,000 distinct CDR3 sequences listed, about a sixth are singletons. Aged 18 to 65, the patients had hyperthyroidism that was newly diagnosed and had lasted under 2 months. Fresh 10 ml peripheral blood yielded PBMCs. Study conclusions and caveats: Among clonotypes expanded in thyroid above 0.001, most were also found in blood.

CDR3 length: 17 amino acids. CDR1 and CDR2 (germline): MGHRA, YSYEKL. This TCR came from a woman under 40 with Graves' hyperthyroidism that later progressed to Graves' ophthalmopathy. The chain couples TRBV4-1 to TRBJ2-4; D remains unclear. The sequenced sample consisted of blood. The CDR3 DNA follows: TGCGCCAGCAGCCAAGAATCCCTGAATCCGGCCAAAACCATTCAGTACTTC. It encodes CASSQESLNPAKTIQYF.